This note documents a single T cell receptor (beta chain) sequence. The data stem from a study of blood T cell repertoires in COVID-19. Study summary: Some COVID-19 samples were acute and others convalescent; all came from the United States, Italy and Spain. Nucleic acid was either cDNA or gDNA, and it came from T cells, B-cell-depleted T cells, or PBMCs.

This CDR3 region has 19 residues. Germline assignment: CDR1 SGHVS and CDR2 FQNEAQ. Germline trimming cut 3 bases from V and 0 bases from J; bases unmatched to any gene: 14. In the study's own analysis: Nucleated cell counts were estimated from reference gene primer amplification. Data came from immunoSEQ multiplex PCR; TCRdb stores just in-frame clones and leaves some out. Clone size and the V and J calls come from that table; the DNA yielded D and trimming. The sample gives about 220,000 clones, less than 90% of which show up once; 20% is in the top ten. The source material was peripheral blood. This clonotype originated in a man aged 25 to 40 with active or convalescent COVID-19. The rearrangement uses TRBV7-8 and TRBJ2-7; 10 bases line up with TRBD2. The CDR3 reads CASSFTRLYSGRSSYEQYF. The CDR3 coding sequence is TGTGCCAGCAGCTTTACCCGGCTCTATAGCGGGAGGAGCTCCTACGAGCAGTACTTC.